The entry below gives a single T cell receptor beta chain sequence along with its context. Germline CDR1 LGHDT, CDR2 YNNKEL (reference sequence). The CDR3 loop spans 13 amino acids. After removal of 0 bases from V and 16 bases from J, the junction contained 5 bases not matched to a gene. The data were taken from a study of blood T cell repertoires in COVID-19. Libraries were prepared by immunoSEQ multiplex PCR; TCRdb keeps only in-frame clonotypes and omits some of them. Here the sample spans about 34,000 clones, around 80% being singletons. The sequenced sample was peripheral blood. This rearrangement joins TRBV3-1 (or the pseudogene TRBV3-2) to TRBJ2-1; 11 bases align to TRBD2. This TCR was sampled from a man aged 80 or over with active or convalescent COVID-19. In DNA, the CDR3 is TGTGCCAGCAGCCAAGATCGGGGGACTAGCGGTTTCTTC. It specifies CASSQDRGTSGFF.